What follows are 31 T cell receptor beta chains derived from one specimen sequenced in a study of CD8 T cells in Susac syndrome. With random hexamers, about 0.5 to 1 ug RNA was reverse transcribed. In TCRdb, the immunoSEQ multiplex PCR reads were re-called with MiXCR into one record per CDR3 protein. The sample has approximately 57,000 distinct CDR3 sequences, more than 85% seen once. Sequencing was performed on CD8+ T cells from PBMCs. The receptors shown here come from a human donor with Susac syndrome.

This CDR3 is CASTEGEGADTQYF. The CDR3 DNA sequence: TGTGCCAGCACCGAGGGGGAGGGCGCAGATACGCAGTATTTT. The chain links TRBV2 to TRBJ2-3; possibly TRBD2 for D (7 bases). Germline V CDR1 and CDR2: SNHLY, FYNNEI. Trimming shortened V by 7 bases and J by 4 bases, and 15 bases separated the two germline ends. This CDR3 spans 14 amino acids.

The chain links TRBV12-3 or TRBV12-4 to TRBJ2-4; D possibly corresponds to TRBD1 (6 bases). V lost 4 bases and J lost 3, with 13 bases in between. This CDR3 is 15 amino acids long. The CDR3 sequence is CASSSHQGSKNIQYF. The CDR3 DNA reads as TGTGCCAGCAGTTCACATCAGGGGAGCAAAAACATTCAGTACTTC.

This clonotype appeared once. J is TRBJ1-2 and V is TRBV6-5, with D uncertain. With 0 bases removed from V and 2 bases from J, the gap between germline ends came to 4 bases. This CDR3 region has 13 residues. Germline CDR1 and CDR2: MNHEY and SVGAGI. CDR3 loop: CASSYSVNYGYTF. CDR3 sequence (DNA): TGTGCCAGCAGTTACTCGGTAAACTATGGCTACACCTTC.

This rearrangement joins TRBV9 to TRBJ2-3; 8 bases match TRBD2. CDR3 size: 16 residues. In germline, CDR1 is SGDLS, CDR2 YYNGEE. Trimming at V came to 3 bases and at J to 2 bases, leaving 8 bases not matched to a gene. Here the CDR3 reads CASSARTSPFTDTQYF. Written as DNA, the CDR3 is TGTGCCAGCAGCGCCAGGACTAGCCCCTTCACAGATACGCAGTATTTT.

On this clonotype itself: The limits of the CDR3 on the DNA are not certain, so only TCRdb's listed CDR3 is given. The CDR3 here is CATSSSGDNEQFF. The gene calls are TRBV24-1 and TRBJ2-1; TRBD1, as called in the table, went unchecked against the DNA. The germline V gene encodes CDR1 KGHDR and CDR2 SFDVKD. Both ends counted, the CDR3 spans 13 residues.

CDR3 sequence reads: CSVSQESYEQYF. DNA for the CDR3: TGCAGCGTTTCCCAGGAGAGCTACGAGCAGTACTTC. The chain is built from TRBV29-1 and TRBJ2-7; no reliable D call. Trimming stripped 5 bases from V and 3 bases from J, with 11 bases between. Germline V gene lookup returns CDR1 SQVTM and CDR2 ANQGSEA. The CDR3 spans 12 residues.

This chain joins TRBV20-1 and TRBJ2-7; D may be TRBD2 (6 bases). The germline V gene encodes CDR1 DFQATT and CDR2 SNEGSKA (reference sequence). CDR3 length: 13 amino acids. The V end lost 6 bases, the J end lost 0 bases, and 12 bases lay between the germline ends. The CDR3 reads CSARDASSYEQYF. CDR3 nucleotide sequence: TGCAGTGCGCGGGACGCCAGCTCCTACGAGCAGTACTTC.

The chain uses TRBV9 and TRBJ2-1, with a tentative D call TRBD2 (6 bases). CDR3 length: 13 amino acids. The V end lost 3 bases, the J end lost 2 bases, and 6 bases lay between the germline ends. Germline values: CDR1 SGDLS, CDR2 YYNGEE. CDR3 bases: TGTGCCAGCAGCGGGGGGGCCTACAATGAGCAGTTCTTC. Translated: CASSGGAYNEQFF.

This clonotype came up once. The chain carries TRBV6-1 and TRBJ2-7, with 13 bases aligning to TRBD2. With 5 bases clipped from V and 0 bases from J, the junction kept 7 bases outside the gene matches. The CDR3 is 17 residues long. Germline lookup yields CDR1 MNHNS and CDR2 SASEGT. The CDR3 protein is CASSLGLAGAPSYEQYF. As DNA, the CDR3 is TGTGCCAGCAGTCTTGGACTAGCGGGGGCCCCCTCCTACGAGCAGTACTTC.

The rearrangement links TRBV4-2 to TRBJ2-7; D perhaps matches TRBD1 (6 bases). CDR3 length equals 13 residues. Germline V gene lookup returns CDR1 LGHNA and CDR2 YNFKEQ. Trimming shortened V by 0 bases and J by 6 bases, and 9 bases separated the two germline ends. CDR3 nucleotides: TGTGCCAGCAGCCAAGAGGGACACCTCGAGCAGTACTTC. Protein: CASSQEGHLEQYF.

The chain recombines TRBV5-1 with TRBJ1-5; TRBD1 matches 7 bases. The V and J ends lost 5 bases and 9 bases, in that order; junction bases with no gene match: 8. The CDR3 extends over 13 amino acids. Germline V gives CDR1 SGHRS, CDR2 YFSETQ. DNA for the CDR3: TGCGCCAGCAGGGCTGACAGGGTAGGGCCCCAGCATTTT. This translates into CASRADRVGPQHF.

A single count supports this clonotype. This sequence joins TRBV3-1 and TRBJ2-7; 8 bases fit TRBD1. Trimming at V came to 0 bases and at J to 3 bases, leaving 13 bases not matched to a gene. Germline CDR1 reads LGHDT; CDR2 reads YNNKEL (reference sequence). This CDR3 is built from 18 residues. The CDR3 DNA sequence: TGTGCCAGCAGCCAAGACGTCGTTACGAGGACAGGGAGCTACGAGCAGTACTTC. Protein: CASSQDVVTRTGSYEQYF.

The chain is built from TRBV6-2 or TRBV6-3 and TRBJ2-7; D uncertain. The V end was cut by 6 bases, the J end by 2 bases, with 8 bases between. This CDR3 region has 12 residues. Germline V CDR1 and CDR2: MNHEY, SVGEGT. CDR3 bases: TGTGCCAGCAGCCCGGCGGCCTACGAGCAGTACTTC. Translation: CASSPAAYEQYF.

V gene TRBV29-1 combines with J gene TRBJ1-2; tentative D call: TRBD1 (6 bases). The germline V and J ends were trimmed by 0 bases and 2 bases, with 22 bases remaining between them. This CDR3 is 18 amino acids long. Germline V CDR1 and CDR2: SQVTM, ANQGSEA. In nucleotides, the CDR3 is TGCAGCGTTGAAGATCGGGTTGGGGGCAGTCTTGGAAACTATGGCTACACCTTC. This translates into CSVEDRVGGSLGNYGYTF.

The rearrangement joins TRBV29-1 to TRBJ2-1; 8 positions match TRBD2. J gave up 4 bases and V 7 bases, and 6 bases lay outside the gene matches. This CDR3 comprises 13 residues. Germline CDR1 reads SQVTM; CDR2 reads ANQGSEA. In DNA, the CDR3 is TGCAGCGCCGCGGGGGGCCGATACAATGAGCAGTTCTTC. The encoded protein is CSAAGGRYNEQFF.

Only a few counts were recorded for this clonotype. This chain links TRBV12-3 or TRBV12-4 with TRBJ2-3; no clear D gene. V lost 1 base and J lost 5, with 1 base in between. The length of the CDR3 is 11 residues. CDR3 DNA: TGTGCCAGCAGTTTAGTAGATACGCAGTATTTT. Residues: CASSLVDTQYF.

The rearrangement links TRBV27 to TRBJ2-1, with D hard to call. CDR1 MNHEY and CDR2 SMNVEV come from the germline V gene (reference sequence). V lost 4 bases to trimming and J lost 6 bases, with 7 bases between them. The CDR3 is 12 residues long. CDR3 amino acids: CASSSLGNEQFF. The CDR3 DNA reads TGTGCCAGCAGTTCATTGGGCAATGAGCAGTTCTTC.

The CDR3 DNA follows: TGCGCCAGCAGCGACAGAATTGCAAAAAACATTCAGTACTTC. Protein sequence: CASSDRIAKNIQYF. This chain uses TRBV4-3 with TRBJ2-4; tentatively, D is TRBD1 (5 bases). Germline V CDR1 and CDR2: LGHNA, YSLEER. V lost 5 bases to trimming and J lost 4 bases, with 12 bases between them. The CDR3 runs to 14 residues.

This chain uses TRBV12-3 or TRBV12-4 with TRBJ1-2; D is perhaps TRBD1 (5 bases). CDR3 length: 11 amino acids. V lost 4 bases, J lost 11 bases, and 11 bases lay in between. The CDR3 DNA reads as TGTGCCAGCAGTTCCGGGACTTTGTACACCTTC. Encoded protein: CASSSGTLYTF.

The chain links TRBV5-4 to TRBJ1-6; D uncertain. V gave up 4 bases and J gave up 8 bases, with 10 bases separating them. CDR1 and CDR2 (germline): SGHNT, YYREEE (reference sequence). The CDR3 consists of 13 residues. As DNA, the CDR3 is TGTGCCAGCAGCCTAGATTGGGATTCACCCCTCCACTTT. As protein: CASSLDWDSPLHF.

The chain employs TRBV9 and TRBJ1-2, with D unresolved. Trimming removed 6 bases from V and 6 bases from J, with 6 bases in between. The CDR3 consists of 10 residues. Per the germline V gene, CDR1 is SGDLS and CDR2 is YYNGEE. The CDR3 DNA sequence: TGTGCCAGCACCGGCAATGGCTACACCTTC. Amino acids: CASTGNGYTF.

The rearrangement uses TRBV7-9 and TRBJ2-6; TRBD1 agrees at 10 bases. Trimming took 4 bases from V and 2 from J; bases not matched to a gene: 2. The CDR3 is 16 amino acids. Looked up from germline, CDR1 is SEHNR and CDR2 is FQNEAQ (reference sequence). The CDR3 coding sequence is TGTGCCAGCAGCTCAGGGACAGGGGCTGGGGCCAACGTCCTGACTTTC. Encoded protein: CASSSGTGAGANVLTF.

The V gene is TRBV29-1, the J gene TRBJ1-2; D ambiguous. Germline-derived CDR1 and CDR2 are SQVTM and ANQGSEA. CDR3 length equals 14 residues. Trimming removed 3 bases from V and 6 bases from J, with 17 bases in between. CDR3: CSVDLSAEENGYTF. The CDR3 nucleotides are TGCAGCGTTGATCTAAGCGCAGAGGAAAATGGCTACACCTTC. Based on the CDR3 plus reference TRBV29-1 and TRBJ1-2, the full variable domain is SAVISQKPSRDICQRGTSLTIQCQVDSQVTMMFWYRQQPGQSLTLIATANQGSEATYESGFVIDKFPISRPNLTFSTLTVSNMSPEDSSIYLCSVDLSAEENGYTFGSGTRLTVV.

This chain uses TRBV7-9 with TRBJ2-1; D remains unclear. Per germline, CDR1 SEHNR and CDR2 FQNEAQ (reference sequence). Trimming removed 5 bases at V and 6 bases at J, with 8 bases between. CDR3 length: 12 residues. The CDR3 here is CASSQAANEQFF. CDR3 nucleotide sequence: TGTGCCAGCAGCCAGGCAGCCAATGAGCAGTTCTTC.

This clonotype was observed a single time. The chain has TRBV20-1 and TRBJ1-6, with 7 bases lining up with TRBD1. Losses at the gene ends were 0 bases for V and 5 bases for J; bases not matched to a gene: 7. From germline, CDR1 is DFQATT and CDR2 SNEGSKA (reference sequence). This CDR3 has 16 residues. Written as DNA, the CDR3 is TGCAGTGCTAGAGACGCAAACAGGGGAGATAATTCACCCCTCCACTTT. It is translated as CSARDANRGDNSPLHF.

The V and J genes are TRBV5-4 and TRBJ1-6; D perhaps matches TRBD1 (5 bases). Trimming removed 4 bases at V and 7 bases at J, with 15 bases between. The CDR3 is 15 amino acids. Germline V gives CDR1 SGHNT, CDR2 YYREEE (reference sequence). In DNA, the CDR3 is TGTGCCAGCAGCCCTCCAGGGACGGGGAATTCACCCCTCCACTTT. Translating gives CASSPPGTGNSPLHF.

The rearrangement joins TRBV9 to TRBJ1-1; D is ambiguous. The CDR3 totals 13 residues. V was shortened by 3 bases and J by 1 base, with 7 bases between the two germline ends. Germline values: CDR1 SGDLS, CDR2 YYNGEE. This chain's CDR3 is CASSAVPNTEAFF. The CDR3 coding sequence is TGTGCCAGCAGCGCGGTACCGAACACTGAAGCTTTCTTT.

Written as DNA, the CDR3 is TGTGCCAGCAGCTTAGCGGCCCAGGAGCAGTTCTTC. Translation: CASSLAAQEQFF. This rearrangement joins TRBV7-2 to TRBJ2-1; no definite D call. Germline CDR1 is SGHTA and CDR2 is FQGNSA. The CDR3 is made up of 12 amino acids. Trimming took off 0 bases at V and 10 bases at J, with 7 bases between the two ends.

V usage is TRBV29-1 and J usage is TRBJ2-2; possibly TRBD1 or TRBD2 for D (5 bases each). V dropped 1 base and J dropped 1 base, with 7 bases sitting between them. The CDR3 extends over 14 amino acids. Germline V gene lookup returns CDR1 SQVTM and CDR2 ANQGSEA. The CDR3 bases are TGCAGCGTTGAAGGGGACGGGAACACCGGGGAGCTGTTTTTT. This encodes CSVEGDGNTGELFF.

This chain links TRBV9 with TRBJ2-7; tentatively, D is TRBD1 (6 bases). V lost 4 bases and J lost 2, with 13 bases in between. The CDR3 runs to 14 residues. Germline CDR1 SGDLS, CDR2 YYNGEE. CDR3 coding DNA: TGTGCCAGCAGCCCCCGACAGGCCGCCTACGAGCAGTACTTC. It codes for CASSPRQAAYEQYF.

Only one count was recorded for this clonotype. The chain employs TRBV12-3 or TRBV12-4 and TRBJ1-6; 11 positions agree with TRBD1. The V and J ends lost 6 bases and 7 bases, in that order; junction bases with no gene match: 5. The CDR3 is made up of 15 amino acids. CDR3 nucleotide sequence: TGTGCCAGCAGCCGGGACAGGGGGACAAATTCACCCCTCCACTTT. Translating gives CASSRDRGTNSPLHF.